This T cell receptor beta chain was found in a study of Graves' ophthalmopathy and Graves' hyperthyroidism. RNA served as the template for amplifying TCR beta CDR3 regions. A first-round RT-PCR used HTBI primers, followed by a second-round multiplex PCR. Via MiXCR, TCRdb re-called the multiplex PCR reads, giving one row per CDR3 protein. Among about 480,000 distinct CDR3 sequences, about 15% were seen once, and the ten largest hold more than 8.5%. At least ten counts were recorded for this clonotype. Its antigen is currently unknown. The evidence that diagnosis relied on was clinical symptoms, serum thyroxine, TRAb, thyroid ultrasound and orbital computed tomography. Study-level findings and limits: A 13-signature model separated ophthalmopathy from stable hyperthyroidism, reaching 87.88% sensitivity and 81.08% specificity cross-validated. The authors also found most expanded thyroid clonotypes above 0.001 frequency in blood. The model forecast ophthalmopathy progression, reaching about 70% sensitivity and 72% to 80% specificity.

The CDR3 spans 14 residues. Looked up from germline, CDR1 is LNHDA and CDR2 is SQIVND (reference sequence). The V gene end was trimmed by 6 bases and the J gene end by 13 bases; junction bases not matched to a gene: 12. This TCR derives from a woman in her 30s with Graves' ophthalmopathy. V and J are TRBV19 and TRBJ1-6, with 7 bases aligning to TRBD1. Sequenced sample: blood. The CDR3 loop reads CASRRDRAGAPLHF. The CDR3 nucleotides are TGTGCCAGTAGAAGAGACAGGGCGGGGGCGCCCCTCCACTTT.